The sequence of this T cell receptor (beta chain) was determined in a study of blood T cell repertoires in COVID-19. Here immunoSEQ multiplex PCR was the method, and the copy in TCRdb shows in-frame clones only, minus some. Of just under 350,000 clones in the sample, under 95% were seen once. CDR1 SGHTA and CDR2 FQGNSA come from the germline V gene. The CDR3 has 15 residues. Trimming took 5 bases from V and 7 from J, leaving 18 bases between them. This clone is a singleton in its sample. This TCR derives from a woman under 30 who had recovered from COVID-19. The rearrangement uses TRBV7-2 and TRBJ1-5; D is perhaps TRBD1 (6 bases). Sequencing input: peripheral blood. The CDR3 region is CASSPGGGAGQPQHF. The DNA for the CDR3 is TGTGCCAGCAGCCCAGGAGGGGGGGCGGGACAGCCCCAGCATTTT.